This T cell receptor (beta chain) was identified during a study of T cell responses to AZD1222 COVID-19 vaccine. The data were produced by immunoSEQ multiplex PCR, yet TCRdb's version contains in-frame clones alone and is incomplete. The data show around 99,000 clones, with 91% seen just once and around 7% held by the top ten. Trimming cost V 5 bases and J 4 bases; bases outside gene matches: 7. This CDR3 is built from 15 residues. CDR1 is LNHDA and CDR2 is SQIVND in the germline V gene (reference sequence). The material sequenced was peripheral blood, taken on day 0 of AZD1222 vaccination. The TCR comes from an adult in good health. The chain recombines TRBV19 with TRBJ1-3, with 8 bases lining up with TRBD1. This chain's CDR3 is CASSPGTGGGNTIYF. CDR3 DNA sequence: TGTGCCAGTAGTCCCGGGACAGGCGGAGGAAACACCATATATTTT.